This T cell receptor (beta chain) is from a study of cytomegalovirus exposure and HLA in healthy donors. The study ran its PCR with 60 Vbeta and 13 Jbeta primers. Profiled with immunoSEQ multiplex PCR; TCRdb holds only in-frame clones, not every one. The data show roughly 200,000 clones, with 85% seen just once and approximately 2.1% held by the top ten. Germline V gives CDR1 GTSNPN, CDR2 SVGIG (reference sequence). With 3 bases clipped from V and 4 bases from J, the junction kept 6 bases outside the gene matches. The CDR3 consists of 13 residues. This clone was counted between two and nine times. Sequenced sample: PBMCs. The V and J genes are TRBV30 and TRBJ2-7; TRBD1 matches at 7 bases. This TCR was sampled from a woman in her forties or fifties in good health and CMV-seronegative. The CDR3 is CAWSRNRGYEQYF. The CDR3 DNA reads TGTGCCTGGAGCCGGAACAGGGGATACGAGCAGTACTTC.